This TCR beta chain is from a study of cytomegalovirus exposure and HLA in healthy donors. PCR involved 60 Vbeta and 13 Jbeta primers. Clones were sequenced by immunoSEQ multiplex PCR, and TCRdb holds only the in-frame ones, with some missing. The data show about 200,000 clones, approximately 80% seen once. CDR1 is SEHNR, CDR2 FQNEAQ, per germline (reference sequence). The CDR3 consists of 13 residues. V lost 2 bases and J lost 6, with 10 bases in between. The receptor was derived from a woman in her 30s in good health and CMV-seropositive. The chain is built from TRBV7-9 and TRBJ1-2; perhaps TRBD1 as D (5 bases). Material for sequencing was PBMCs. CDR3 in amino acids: CASSLWGSNGYTF. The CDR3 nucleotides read TGTGCCAGCAGCTTATGGGGCTCGAATGGCTACACCTTC.